This T cell receptor beta chain came from a study of blood T cell repertoires in COVID-19 (TCRdb year 2020). In the study overall: The collaborator samples originated in the United States, Italy and Spain and spanned the acute and convalescent phases of COVID-19. The material from the prospective study consisted of cDNA or gDNA derived from T cells, B-cell-depleted T cells, or PBMCs. The dataset comprised deeply sampled blood TCRbeta repertoires from subjects exposed to, actively infected with, or recovered from COVID-19. The repertoires were made available in a free public database intended to serve as a resource for research on the immune response to SARS-CoV-2. The samples were drawn from the first 160 participants of the ongoing ImmuneRACE study and from 1,254 subjects provided by 6 global collaborators. Sample metadata almost always included a de-identified subject ID, COVID-19 status, age in years and sex. Where available, HLA class I and class II types were taken from metadata supplied by the sample provider and were not determined by assay-based typing.

Findings and caveats that apply to the study as a whole: Clinical and demographic metadata were provided uncurated, with the amount varying by source and participant.

TCRbeta CDR3 regions were amplified from genomic DNA by means of the immunoSEQ Assay, a bias-controlled multiplex PCR. Concerning the study's data processing: Within the assay, amplification of reference gene primers was used to estimate how many nucleated cells each sample contained. To quantify the absolute abundance of each unique TCRbeta CDR3 rearrangement, sequence reads were collapsed and filtered. Productive Simpson clonality was computed per sample as the square root of Simpson's diversity index over productive rearrangements. Sourced from immuneACCESS, this table was stored by TCRdb with only in-frame sequences that have V and J called. A share of the clones is absent; for the studies checked, an unresolved V gene accounts for under half, and the remainder has no known explanation. V and J calls and clone size are as listed in that table; D and trimming were resolved from the DNA. This sample comprises 200,000 to 300,000 clones, 88% of them detected only once. 4% of the sample belongs to the ten largest clones.

A second Seattle source provided samples from volunteer blood donors who had recovered from COVID-19. Whole blood was collected in K2EDTA tubes by collaborating institutions according to the institutions' own protocols. For TCRbeta analysis, collaborators shipped samples as frozen whole blood, isolated PBMCs, or DNA extracted from either of those sample types. The CDR3 has 16 amino acids, counting the end cysteine and phenylalanine. Only the CDR3 DNA stays, 48 bases, in frame from base 1. Trimmed from V: 4 bases; trimmed from J: 4 bases; junction bases lacking a gene match: 10. In the germline V gene (reference sequence), CDR1 corresponds to MNHNY and CDR2 to SVGAGI. Concerning this clone itself: Its cognate antigen has yet to be identified. Qualities for individual bases were not recorded, and no much larger clone is one base off.

The sequence is built from TRBV6-6 and TRBJ1-3; TRBD1 agrees with 7 junctional bases. The clonotype originates from a man in his 60s who had recovered from COVID-19. Sample: peripheral blood. The DNA is as follows: TGTGCCAGCAGTTCGACTACGACAGGGCCCGGAAACACCATATATTTT. This translates into CASSSTTTGPGNTIYF.